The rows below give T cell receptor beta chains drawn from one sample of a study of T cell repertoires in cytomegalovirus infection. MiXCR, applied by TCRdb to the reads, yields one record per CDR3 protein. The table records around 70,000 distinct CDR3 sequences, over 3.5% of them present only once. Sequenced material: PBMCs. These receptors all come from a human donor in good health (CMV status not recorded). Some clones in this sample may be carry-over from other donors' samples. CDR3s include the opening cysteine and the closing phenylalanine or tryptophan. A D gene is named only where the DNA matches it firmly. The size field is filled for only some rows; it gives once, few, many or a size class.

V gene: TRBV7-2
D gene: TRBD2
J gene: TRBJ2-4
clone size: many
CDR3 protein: CASSLAGRSSGALAKNIQYF
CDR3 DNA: TGTGCCAGCAGCTTAGCCGGGAGGAGTAGCGGGGCTCTAGCCAAAAACATTCAGTACTTC

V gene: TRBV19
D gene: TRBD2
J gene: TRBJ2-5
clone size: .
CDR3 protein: CASSTGLAAEETQYF
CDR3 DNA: TGTGCCAGTAGTACGGGACTAGCTGCGGAAGAGACCCAGTACTTC

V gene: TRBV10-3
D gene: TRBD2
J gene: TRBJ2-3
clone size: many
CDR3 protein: CATKASGSDTQYF
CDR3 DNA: TGTGCCACCAAGGCTAGCGGGAGCGATACGCAGTATTTT

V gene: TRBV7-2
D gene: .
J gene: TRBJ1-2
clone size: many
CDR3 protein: CASSLAAGPGYTF
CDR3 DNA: TGTGCCAGCAGCTTAGCGGCGGGGCCGGGCTACACCTTC

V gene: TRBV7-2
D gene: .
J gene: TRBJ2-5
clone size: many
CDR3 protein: CASSLVAETQYF
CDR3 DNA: TGTGCCAGCAGCTTAGTAGCCGAGACCCAGTACTTC

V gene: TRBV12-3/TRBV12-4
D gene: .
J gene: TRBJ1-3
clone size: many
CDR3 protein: CASSYAGAGNTIYF
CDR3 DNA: TGTGCCAGCAGTTATGCAGGGGCTGGAAACACCATATATTTT

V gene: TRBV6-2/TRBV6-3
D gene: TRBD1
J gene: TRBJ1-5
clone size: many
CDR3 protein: CASSYRDRGRDQPQHF
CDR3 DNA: TGTGCCAGCAGTTATCGGGACAGGGGGCGGGATCAGCCCCAGCATTTT

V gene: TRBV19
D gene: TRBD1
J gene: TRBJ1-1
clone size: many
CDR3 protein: CASIGKGARTEAFF
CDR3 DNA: TGTGCCAGTATAGGGAAGGGGGCGCGCACTGAAGCTTTCTTT

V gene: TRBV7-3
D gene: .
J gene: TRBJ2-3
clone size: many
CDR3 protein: CASSRTPGGTDTQYF
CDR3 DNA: TGTGCCAGCAGCCGTACCCCTGGGGGCACAGATACGCAGTATTTT

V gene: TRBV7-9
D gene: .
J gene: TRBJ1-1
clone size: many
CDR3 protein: CASSRGEGHEAFF
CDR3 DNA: TGTGCCAGCAGCCGCGGGGAGGGGCACGAAGCTTTCTTT

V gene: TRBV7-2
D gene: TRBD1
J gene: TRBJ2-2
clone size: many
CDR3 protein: CASSGRTGNTGELFF
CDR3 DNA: TGTGCCAGCAGCGGCCGGACAGGCAACACCGGGGAGCTGTTTTTT

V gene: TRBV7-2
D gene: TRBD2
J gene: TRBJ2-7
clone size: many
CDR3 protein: CASSLYDGFSGRSYEQYF
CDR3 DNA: TGTGCCAGCAGCTTATACGACGGCTTCAGCGGGAGATCCTACGAGCAGTACTTC

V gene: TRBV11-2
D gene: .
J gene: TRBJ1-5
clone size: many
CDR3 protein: CASSLSGYQPQHF
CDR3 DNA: TGTGCCAGCAGCTTATCAGGGTATCAGCCCCAGCATTTT

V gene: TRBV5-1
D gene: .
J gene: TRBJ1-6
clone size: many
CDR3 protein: CASSLDKTYNSPLHF
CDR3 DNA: TGCGCCAGCAGCTTGGATAAAACCTATAATTCACCCCTCCACTTT

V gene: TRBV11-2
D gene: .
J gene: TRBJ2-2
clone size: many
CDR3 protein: CASSSTYRGATGELFF
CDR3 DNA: TGTGCCAGCAGCTCTACTTACCGGGGGGCCACCGGGGAGCTGTTTTTT

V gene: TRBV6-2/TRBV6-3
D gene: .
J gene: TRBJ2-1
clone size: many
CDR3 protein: CASSYRATQRAGPGGNEQFF
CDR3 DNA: TGTGCCAGCAGTTACCGAGCAACCCAAAGGGCGGGGCCCGGGGGCAATGAGCAGTTCTTC